Below, 32 T cell receptor beta chains from the same sample are listed, as sequenced in a study of CD8 T cells in Susac syndrome. After extraction with the RNeasy kit, about 0.5 to 1 ug of the RNA was reverse transcribed using random hexamers. MiXCR was run by TCRdb on the immunoSEQ multiplex PCR reads, yielding one entry per CDR3 protein. Altogether 84,000 or so distinct CDR3 sequences are present, around 93% being singletons, with the ten largest covering 0.4% to 0.5%. Sequenced sample: CD8+ T cells from PBMCs. These receptors were obtained from a human donor with Susac syndrome.

V gene TRBV7-8 combines with J gene TRBJ2-5; 7 bases are a match to TRBD2. This CDR3 comprises 15 residues. Germline loops: CDR1 SGHVS, CDR2 FQNEAQ. V dropped 1 base and J dropped 4; count of bases not matched to a gene: 6. The CDR3 sequence is CASSLGRGSGETQYF. CDR3 bases: TGTGCCAGCAGCTTAGGGCGCGGGAGCGGAGAGACCCAGTACTTC. Using reference TRBV7-8 and TRBJ2-5 for the parts outside the CDR3, the full variable domain is GAGVSQSPRYKVAKRGQDVALRCDPISGHVSLFWYQQALGQGPEFLTYFQNEAQLDKSGLPSDRFFAERPEGSVSTLKIQRTQQEDSAVYLCASSLGRGSGETQYFGPGTRLLVL.

This chain links TRBV20-1 with TRBJ2-1; 9 bases map to TRBD2. The CDR3 has 16 amino acids. Germline V lookup: CDR1 DFQATT, CDR2 SNEGSKA (reference sequence). Trimming removed 6 bases from V and 4 bases from J; junction bases left unmatched: 13. This CDR3 is CSAYPFSGRGYNEQFF. The DNA of the CDR3 is TGCAGTGCCTACCCCTTTAGCGGGAGAGGGTACAATGAGCAGTTCTTC.

Concerning this clonotype: Germline is not matched at one junction end, which may reflect a read error. The CDR3 region is CSDRDGGSTDTQYF. In nucleotides, the CDR3 is TGCAGTGATAGAGACGGAGGGAGCACAGATACGCAGTATTTT. V is TRBV20-1 and J is TRBJ2-3; a possible D gene is TRBD2 (6 bases). The length of the CDR3 is 14 residues. Germline loops: CDR1 DFQATT, CDR2 SNEGSKA (reference sequence).

The V and J genes are TRBV28 and TRBJ2-6; no definite D call. Trimming left V 6 bases short and J 3 bases short, with 9 bases between. The germline V gene encodes CDR1 MDHEN and CDR2 SYDVKM. The CDR3 has 14 residues. The CDR3, as DNA: TGTGCCAGCAGCGCCCAGGTTGGGGCCAACGTCCTGACTTTC. Its translation: CASSAQVGANVLTF.

J is TRBJ2-3 and V is TRBV6-5, with 9 bases aligning to TRBD1. The length of the CDR3 is 14 residues. V trimming: 4 bases; J trimming: 5 bases; junction bases outside the gene matches: 4. Germline V gene lookup returns CDR1 MNHEY and CDR2 SVGAGI. DNA for the CDR3: TGTGCCAGCAGTTCGGGACAGGGAATAGATACGCAGTATTTT. Translated, it gives CASSSGQGIDTQYF.

The chain carries TRBV27 and TRBJ2-7; D may be TRBD2 (6 bases). V dropped 1 base and J dropped 0 bases, with 10 bases sitting between them. The germline gives CDR1 MNHEY, CDR2 SMNVEV (reference sequence). This CDR3 region has 15 residues. CDR3 amino acids: CASSLFPGSSYEQYF. DNA of the CDR3: TGTGCCAGCAGTTTATTTCCCGGGAGCTCCTACGAGCAGTACTTC.

The chain carries TRBV15 and TRBJ2-3; tentatively, D is TRBD1 or TRBD2 (5 bases each). With 4 bases removed from V and 0 bases from J, the gap between germline ends came to 11 bases. The CDR3 is made up of 15 amino acids. Germline CDR1 LNHNV, CDR2 YYDKDF (reference sequence). CDR3 sequence reads: CATSTQRGSTDTQYF. The CDR3 DNA is TGTGCCACCAGCACACAGAGGGGCAGCACAGATACGCAGTATTTT.

A single count supports this clonotype. This chain links TRBV7-9 with TRBJ1-2; weak D call: TRBD1 (6 bases). The CDR3 covers 14 residues. V lost 1 base and J lost 4, with 10 bases in between. The germline gives CDR1 SEHNR, CDR2 FQNEAQ (reference sequence). The CDR3 nucleotides are TGTGCCAGCAGCTTAGGCGGGGACATCTATGGCTACACCTTC. Its translation: CASSLGGDIYGYTF.

In this sample, this clonotype turned up once. The rearrangement links TRBV29-1 to TRBJ2-1; 7 bases agree with TRBD2. V lost 2 bases to trimming and J lost 3 bases; unmatched junction nucleotides: 4. This CDR3 contains 14 residues. Germline CDR1 and CDR2: SQVTM and ANQGSEA. As DNA, the CDR3 is TGCAGCGTTGAACTAGCGGCTGTCTACAATGAGCAGTTCTTC. Translated, it gives CSVELAAVYNEQFF.

This chain links TRBV9 with TRBJ2-3; D gene uncertain. V was shortened by 0 bases and J by 8 bases, with 10 bases between the two germline ends. Germline lookup yields CDR1 SGDLS and CDR2 YYNGEE. The CDR3 is made up of 13 amino acids. Here the CDR3 reads CASSVDRIGTQYF. As DNA, the CDR3 is TGTGCCAGCAGCGTAGACCGAATAGGTACGCAGTATTTT.

The chain employs TRBV27 and TRBJ2-7; D not resolved. CDR3 length equals 13 residues. Germline V lookup: CDR1 MNHEY, CDR2 SMNVEV (reference sequence). Trimming pared 3 bases from V and 7 bases from J, leaving 13 bases between. CDR3 residues: CASSFASVYEQYF. As DNA, the CDR3 is TGTGCCAGCAGTTTTGCATCCGTCTATGAGCAGTACTTC.

The chain uses TRBV10-3 and TRBJ2-1, with D uncertain. V was cut by 1 base and J by 10 bases, with 8 bases left in between. The CDR3 runs to 12 residues. From germline, CDR1 is ENHRY and CDR2 SYGVKD. The CDR3 DNA reads as TGTGCCATCAGTGAGTTAGGCATGGAGCAGTTCTTC. Its translation is CAISELGMEQFF.

This rearrangement joins TRBV29-1 to TRBJ1-1; D unresolved. Trimming removed 3 bases at V and 2 bases at J, with 7 bases between. Germline assignment: CDR1 SQVTM and CDR2 ANQGSEA. The CDR3 runs to 12 residues. The CDR3 reads CSVDAANTEAFF. CDR3 nucleotides: TGCAGCGTTGACGCCGCCAACACTGAAGCTTTCTTT. The whole variable domain, remainder taken from reference TRBV29-1 and TRBJ1-1, is SAVISQKPSRDICQRGTSLTIQCQVDSQVTMMFWYRQQPGQSLTLIATANQGSEATYESGFVIDKFPISRPNLTFSTLTVSNMSPEDSSIYLCSVDAANTEAFFGQGTRLTVV.

This chain links TRBV20-1 with TRBJ2-7; 12 bases agree with TRBD2. With 6 bases clipped from V and 3 bases from J, the junction kept 9 bases outside the gene matches. Germline CDR1 reads DFQATT; CDR2 reads SNEGSKA (reference sequence). There are 15 residues in the CDR3. The CDR3 DNA reads as TGCAGTGCGCGGACCCTAGCGGGAGGGTACTACGAGCAGTACTTC. Translation: CSARTLAGGYYEQYF.

This rearrangement joins TRBV6-5 to TRBJ1-1, with D unclear. The length of the CDR3 is 14 residues. V lost 6 bases and J 1 base, leaving 12 bases between the germline ends. CDR1 and CDR2 from the germline V gene are MNHEY and SVGAGI. In DNA, the CDR3 is TGTGCCAGCAGGGATATAGGCGCGAACACTGAAGCTTTCTTT. Translating gives CASRDIGANTEAFF.

The chain carries TRBV11-2 and TRBJ1-2; D might be TRBD1 (5 bases). The germline CDR1 and CDR2 sequences are SGHAT and FQNNGV. Trimming left V 1 base short and J 4 bases short, with 10 bases between. CDR3 length: 14 residues. CDR3 protein: CASSLVGGAYGYTF. DNA of the CDR3: TGTGCCAGCAGCTTAGTGGGAGGGGCCTATGGCTACACCTTC.

The V gene is TRBV5-6, the J gene TRBJ1-5; D may be TRBD1 (5 bases). Trimming left V 3 bases short and J 0 bases short, with 7 bases between. Germline CDR1 SGHDT, CDR2 YYEEEE. The CDR3 has 14 residues. CDR3: CASSSGYSNQPQHF. The CDR3 DNA reads as TGTGCCAGCAGCTCAGGGTATAGCAATCAGCCCCAGCATTTT.

The V call is TRBV29-1, the J call TRBJ2-3, with 12 bases aligning to TRBD2. CDR1 is SQVTM, CDR2 ANQGSEA, per germline. J gave up 5 bases and V 4 bases, and 4 bases lay outside the gene matches. The CDR3 length is 14 residues. CDR3 protein: CSVGTSGNLDTQYF. CDR3 DNA: TGCAGCGTTGGGACTAGCGGGAATCTAGATACGCAGTATTTT.

The genes are TRBV4-2 and TRBJ2-7, with 10 nucleotides matching TRBD2. From germline, CDR1 is LGHNA and CDR2 YNFKEQ. CDR3 length equals 15 residues. V was clipped by 1 base and J by 4 bases; unmatched bases: 4. The CDR3 sequence is CASSQVSSGSYEQYF. In DNA, the CDR3 is TGTGCCAGCAGCCAAGTATCTAGCGGGAGTTACGAGCAGTACTTC.

This clonotype was counted only a few times. The J gene is TRBJ2-1, the V gene TRBV6-1; 9 bases map to TRBD2. The CDR3 length is 15 residues. The V gene end was trimmed by 6 bases and the J gene end by 6 bases; junction bases not matched to a gene: 9. CDR1 and CDR2 from the germline V gene are MNHNS and SASEGT. The CDR3, as DNA: TGTGCCAGCAGCCAATGGGCGGGAGGGCCCAATGAGCAGTTCTTC. Its translation: CASSQWAGGPNEQFF.

The rearrangement uses TRBV20-1 and TRBJ2-7; 7 nucleotides agree with TRBD1. CDR1 is DFQATT, CDR2 SNEGSKA, per germline (reference sequence). CDR3 length: 13 amino acids. V was clipped by 6 bases and J by 2 bases; unmatched bases: 7. The CDR3 is CSATTGQTYEQYF. CDR3 nucleotide sequence: TGCAGTGCCACGACGGGACAGACCTACGAGCAGTACTTC.

This chain connects TRBV2 to TRBJ1-1; D remains ambiguous. The germline CDR1 and CDR2 sequences are SNHLY and FYNNEI. CDR3 length equals 15 residues. Trimming removed 0 bases at V and 3 bases at J, with 11 bases between. CDR3 loop: CASSEALVVDTEAFF. Here the CDR3 DNA reads TGTGCCAGCAGTGAAGCGCTTGTGGTGGACACTGAAGCTTTCTTT.

This rearrangement joins TRBV15 to TRBJ2-5; D is undetermined. The CDR3 is 12 amino acids. The V and J ends lost 0 bases and 2 bases respectively, with 1 base between them. Germline V gives CDR1 LNHNV, CDR2 YYDKDF (reference sequence). The CDR3 here is CATSREQETQYF. The CDR3 nucleotides read TGTGCCACCAGCAGAGAACAAGAGACCCAGTACTTC.

The gene calls are TRBV15 and TRBJ2-1; possible D gene TRBD1, 6 bases. V was shortened by 0 bases and J by 5 bases, with 14 bases between the two germline ends. Germline CDR1 and CDR2: LNHNV and YYDKDF (reference sequence). The CDR3 loop spans 16 amino acids. The CDR3, as DNA: TGTGCCACCAGCAGAGACTCCGGGACACTTAACAATGAGCAGTTCTTC. Its protein is CATSRDSGTLNNEQFF.

The sample holds one count of this clonotype. V gene TRBV7-2 combines with J gene TRBJ2-7, with 9 positions matching TRBD1. There are 15 residues in the CDR3. Germline V gives CDR1 SGHTA, CDR2 FQGNSA. J gave up 3 bases and V 3 bases, and 6 bases lay outside the gene matches. CDR3 region: CASSFGTGTVYEQYF. The CDR3 nucleotides read TGTGCCAGCAGCTTCGGGACAGGGACGGTCTACGAGCAGTACTTC.

This sequence joins TRBV20-1 and TRBJ2-1, with D possibly matching TRBD2 (6 bases). Germline V gene lookup returns CDR1 DFQATT and CDR2 SNEGSKA (reference sequence). This CDR3 contains 13 residues. V lost 0 bases and J lost 6, with 9 bases in between. The CDR3 sequence: CSARDGGVNEQFF. The CDR3 DNA sequence: TGCAGTGCTAGAGATGGAGGGGTCAATGAGCAGTTCTTC.

CDR3 residues: CASSGGVYNEQFF. The CDR3 DNA sequence: TGTGCCAGCAGTGGCGGGGTCTACAATGAGCAGTTCTTC. This chain links TRBV6-2 or TRBV6-3 with TRBJ2-1; TRBD2 might be the D (6 bases). The V gene lost 5 bases and the J gene lost 3 bases, with 8 bases spanning the gap. CDR1 MNHEY and CDR2 SVGEGT come from the germline V gene. The length of the CDR3 is 13 residues.

The sample holds one count of this clonotype. The junction differs from germline at one of its ends, possibly a read error. The V and J genes are TRBV29-1 and TRBJ2-5; D is perhaps TRBD1 (5 bases). The CDR3 consists of 12 residues. Germline V gives CDR1 SQVTM, CDR2 ANQGSEA. CDR3 protein: CSLEQAQETQYF. The CDR3 DNA follows: TGCAGCCTTGAACAGGCCCAAGAGACCCAGTACTTC. Together with reference TRBV29-1 and TRBJ2-5, the CDR3 gives the full variable domain: SAVISQKPSRDICQRGTSLTIQCQVDSQVTMMFWYRQQPGQSLTLIATANQGSEATYESGFVIDKFPISRPNLTFSTLTVSNMSPEDSSIYLCSLEQAQETQYFGPGTRLLVL.

The rearrangement uses TRBV28 and TRBJ2-2, with D possibly being TRBD1 (5 bases). The ends were cut back, 6 bases at V and 5 bases at J, with 19 bases in the middle. Germline V CDR1 and CDR2: MDHEN, SYDVKM. The length of the CDR3 is 16 residues. In DNA form, the CDR3 reads TGTGCCAGCAGCGTACTCAGGGCACCTCTAACCGGGGAGCTGTTTTTT. It yields the protein CASSVLRAPLTGELFF.

V and J are TRBV9 and TRBJ1-1, with D hard to call. The CDR3 has 15 residues. V lost 4 bases and J 3 bases, leaving 16 bases between the germline ends. Germline loops: CDR1 SGDLS, CDR2 YYNGEE. The CDR3 loop reads CASSSSPAAYTEAFF. Here the CDR3 DNA reads TGTGCCAGCAGCTCCTCCCCAGCAGCCTACACTGAAGCTTTCTTT.

The CDR3 nucleotides are TGTGCCTGCTATGAGGGACTAGCGCATGAGCAGTTCTTC. It encodes CACYEGLAHEQFF. The chain joins TRBV6-6 to TRBJ2-1, with TRBD2 matching 10 bases. The length of the CDR3 is 13 residues. From germline, CDR1 is MNHNY and CDR2 SVGAGI (reference sequence). The trim removed 11 bases at V and 8 bases at J, leaving 9 bases unmatched.

The gene calls are TRBV18 and TRBJ1-2, with D possibly TRBD1 on 5 matching bases. CDR1 KGHSH and CDR2 LQKENI come from the germline V gene. The CDR3 runs 12 residues. V was pared by 4 bases and J by 5 bases, with 8 bases between. The CDR3 protein is CASSHDSYGYTF. As DNA, the CDR3 is TGTGCCAGCTCACACGACAGTTATGGCTACACCTTC.